The rows below give T cell receptor beta chains drawn from one sample of a study of cytomegalovirus exposure and HLA in healthy donors. Sequenced by immunoSEQ multiplex PCR; TCRdb stores in-frame clones only, minus some. The repertoire holds some 150,000 clones, with less than 80% as singletons. Specimen: PBMCs. The receptors were gathered from a man aged 25 to 40 in good health and CMV-seronegative. The CDR3 runs from the conserved cysteine through the conserved F or W. The D gene is left open where the match is weak. Only some rows state a clone size, as once, few, many or a class for expanded clones.

abundance: NA
v_gene: TRBV2
d_gene: NA
j_gene: TRBJ2-7
CDR3nt: TGTGCCAGCAGTGAGGGGCCAGCCAGCTCCTACGAGCAGTACTTC
CDR3aa: CASSEGPASSYEQYF

abundance: NA
v_gene: TRBV6-5
d_gene: TRBD1
j_gene: TRBJ1-2
CDR3nt: TGTGCCAGCAGTCAAGGGGGACAGGGTACCTATGGCTACACCTTC
CDR3aa: CASSQGGQGTYGYTF

abundance: NA
v_gene: TRBV28
d_gene: TRBD1
j_gene: TRBJ2-7
CDR3nt: TGTGCCAGCAGTTCCGGGGCAGGGGGCGAGCAGTACTTC
CDR3aa: CASSSGAGGEQYF

abundance: NA
v_gene: TRBV5-6
d_gene: NA
j_gene: TRBJ2-1
CDR3nt: TGTGCCAGCAGCTTGTGGGCAGTGGGCAATGGGCAGTTCTTC
CDR3aa: CASSLWAVGNGQFF

abundance: NA
v_gene: TRBV5-8
d_gene: NA
j_gene: TRBJ2-1
CDR3nt: TGTGCCAGCAGCTTGGATGGCCCCTACAATGAGCAGTTCTTC
CDR3aa: CASSLDGPYNEQFF

abundance: NA
v_gene: TRBV7-9
d_gene: NA
j_gene: TRBJ2-2
CDR3nt: TGTTCCAGCAGATCAGGTGCCGGGGAGCTGTTTTTT
CDR3aa: CSSRSGAGELFF

abundance: few
v_gene: TRBV30
d_gene: TRBD1
j_gene: TRBJ2-7
CDR3nt: TGTGCCTGGACCTCGGACAGGGCTGAGCAGTACTTC
CDR3aa: CAWTSDRAEQYF

abundance: NA
v_gene: TRBV19
d_gene: NA
j_gene: TRBJ1-2
CDR3nt: TGTGCCACCAAACAGGGCCGTGGCTACACCTTC
CDR3aa: CATKQGRGYTF

abundance: NA
v_gene: TRBV5-1
d_gene: NA
j_gene: TRBJ2-3
CDR3nt: TGCGCCAGCAGCTTTCTCGGGGAACAGGGAGATACGCAGTATTTT
CDR3aa: CASSFLGEQGDTQYF

abundance: NA
v_gene: TRBV27
d_gene: NA
j_gene: TRBJ1-3
CDR3nt: TGTGCCAGCAGCCCGGGGGCTGGAAACACCATATATTTT
CDR3aa: CASSPGAGNTIYF

abundance: NA
v_gene: TRBV30
d_gene: TRBD1
j_gene: TRBJ1-2
CDR3nt: TGTGCCTGGAGCCTCCGACAGGGAGATGGCTACACCTTC
CDR3aa: CAWSLRQGDGYTF

abundance: NA
v_gene: TRBV6-1
d_gene: TRBD1
j_gene: TRBJ2-7
CDR3nt: TGTGCCAGCAGTGAAGACCGGACAGGGTTTACCTACGAGCAGTACTTC
CDR3aa: CASSEDRTGFTYEQYF

abundance: NA
v_gene: TRBV18
d_gene: NA
j_gene: TRBJ1-4
CDR3nt: TGTGCCAGCTCACCCGGGTCAACTAATGAAAAACTGTTTTTT
CDR3aa: CASSPGSTNEKLFF

abundance: NA
v_gene: TRBV5-6
d_gene: TRBD1
j_gene: TRBJ2-1
CDR3nt: TGTGCCAGCAGCTTAGGGGACAGGGTTACGCATGAGCAGTTCTTC
CDR3aa: CASSLGDRVTHEQFF

abundance: NA
v_gene: TRBV7-2
d_gene: NA
j_gene: TRBJ1-1
CDR3nt: TGTGCCAGCAGCCCAAACAGGAGGGCAACTTTCTTT
CDR3aa: CASSPNRRATFF

abundance: NA
v_gene: TRBV5-4
d_gene: TRBD1
j_gene: TRBJ2-3
CDR3nt: TGTGCCAGCACCCCGACAGGGCTAACAGATACGCAGTATTTT
CDR3aa: CASTPTGLTDTQYF

abundance: once
v_gene: TRBV10-3
d_gene: NA
j_gene: TRBJ2-3
CDR3nt: TGTGCCATCAGTGAATGGAGGGGTGGAGATACGCAGTATTTT
CDR3aa: CAISEWRGGDTQYF

abundance: NA
v_gene: TRBV5-8
d_gene: NA
j_gene: TRBJ2-3
CDR3nt: TGTGCCAGCAGCTCCCGGTCCAGGCCCACAGATACGCAGTATTTT
CDR3aa: CASSSRSRPTDTQYF

abundance: NA
v_gene: TRBV2
d_gene: NA
j_gene: TRBJ2-2
CDR3nt: TGTGCCAGCAGACCTAACAGGGTTTTGGTGACGAACACCGGGGAGCTGTTTTTT
CDR3aa: CASRPNRVLVTNTGELFF

abundance: NA
v_gene: TRBV25-1
d_gene: NA
j_gene: TRBJ1-1
CDR3nt: TGTGCCAGCAGTGAATCCGGAGGACGCAATGAAGCTTTCTTT
CDR3aa: CASSESGGRNEAFF

abundance: once
v_gene: TRBV27
d_gene: TRBD1
j_gene: TRBJ2-7
CDR3nt: TGTGCCAGCAGTCCGGGACAGGTCCTACGGGAGCAGTACTTC
CDR3aa: CASSPGQVLREQYF

abundance: NA
v_gene: TRBV7-3
d_gene: NA
j_gene: TRBJ2-3
CDR3nt: TGTGCCAGCAGCTTGGGGGGAGGAGGCACAGATACGCAGTATTTT
CDR3aa: CASSLGGGGTDTQYF

abundance: NA
v_gene: TRBV5-1
d_gene: NA
j_gene: TRBJ2-7
CDR3nt: TGCGCCAGCAGCTCCCATTACGAGCAGTACTTC
CDR3aa: CASSSHYEQYF

abundance: NA
v_gene: TRBV5-1
d_gene: NA
j_gene: TRBJ1-2
CDR3nt: TGCGCCAGCAGCTCAGGACAGATGGACGGCTACCCCTTC
CDR3aa: CASSSGQMDGYPF

abundance: NA
v_gene: TRBV27
d_gene: NA
j_gene: TRBJ2-3
CDR3nt: TGTGCCAGCAGAACAAGAACAGATACGCAGTATTTT
CDR3aa: CASRTRTDTQYF

abundance: NA
v_gene: TRBV18
d_gene: TRBD1
j_gene: TRBJ2-5
CDR3nt: TGTGCCAGCTCACCGAGGGACAGCGGTGAGACCCAGTACTTC
CDR3aa: CASSPRDSGETQYF

abundance: few
v_gene: TRBV5-5
d_gene: TRBD1
j_gene: TRBJ2-7
CDR3nt: TGTGCCAGCAGCATGAGGACAGGGCCCCTCTCCTACGAGCAGTACTTC
CDR3aa: CASSMRTGPLSYEQYF

abundance: few
v_gene: TRBV11-3
d_gene: TRBD2
j_gene: TRBJ2-3
CDR3nt: TGTGCCAGCAGCTTCGGGACTAACACAGATACGCAGTATTTT
CDR3aa: CASSFGTNTDTQYF

abundance: NA
v_gene: TRBV28
d_gene: NA
j_gene: TRBJ1-2
CDR3nt: TGTGCCAGCAGCCTCCACCGGGCAGGGAGGAACTATGGCTACACCTTC
CDR3aa: CASSLHRAGRNYGYTF

abundance: NA
v_gene: TRBV10-3
d_gene: TRBD1
j_gene: TRBJ2-1
CDR3nt: TGTGCCATCAGATCAGGAACGGGACAGGGAGACAATGAGCAGTTCTTC
CDR3aa: CAIRSGTGQGDNEQFF

abundance: NA
v_gene: TRBV6-6
d_gene: TRBD2
j_gene: TRBJ2-3
CDR3nt: TGTGCCAGCAGCCTCGGACTAGCCCCAGATACGCAGTATTTT
CDR3aa: CASSLGLAPDTQYF

abundance: NA
v_gene: TRBV15
d_gene: NA
j_gene: TRBJ2-7
CDR3nt: TGTGCCACCAGCAGAGAACCCCCCGGCTACGAGCAGTACTTC
CDR3aa: CATSREPPGYEQYF

abundance: NA
v_gene: TRBV2
d_gene: TRBD1
j_gene: TRBJ1-2
CDR3nt: TGTGCCAGCGGCTACGGGACAGGCGGCTACCCCTTC
CDR3aa: CASGYGTGGYPF

abundance: NA
v_gene: TRBV7-9
d_gene: TRBD1
j_gene: TRBJ2-7
CDR3nt: TGTGCCAGCAGCCCTGGGGACAGGGTTGACGAGCAGTACTTC
CDR3aa: CASSPGDRVDEQYF

abundance: NA
v_gene: TRBV30
d_gene: TRBD2
j_gene: TRBJ2-5
CDR3nt: TGTGCCTGGAGTGGGCGGGAGGGCGCGAAGACCCAGTACTTC
CDR3aa: CAWSGREGAKTQYF

abundance: NA
v_gene: TRBV7-9
d_gene: TRBD1
j_gene: TRBJ2-5
CDR3nt: TGTGCCAGCAGCTTCTCCGGGACAGGAGAGACCCAGTACTTC
CDR3aa: CASSFSGTGETQYF

abundance: few
v_gene: TRBV19
d_gene: NA
j_gene: TRBJ2-2
CDR3nt: TGTGCCAGTAGTACTGGGCAAACCGGGGAGCTGTTTTTT
CDR3aa: CASSTGQTGELFF

abundance: NA
v_gene: TRBV6-5
d_gene: NA
j_gene: TRBJ1-5
CDR3nt: TGTGCCAGCATTTGGACAGCAGATAGCAATCAGCCCCAGCATTTT
CDR3aa: CASIWTADSNQPQHF

abundance: few
v_gene: TRBV5-4
d_gene: TRBD1
j_gene: TRBJ1-1
CDR3nt: TGTGCCAGCAGCTACGGGACAGGTGAAGCTTTCTTT
CDR3aa: CASSYGTGEAFF

abundance: NA
v_gene: TRBV5-1
d_gene: NA
j_gene: TRBJ2-1
CDR3nt: TGCGCCAGCAGCTTGGCCGCACAGCTGACCTACAATGAGCAGTTCTTC
CDR3aa: CASSLAAQLTYNEQFF

abundance: NA
v_gene: TRBV5-1
d_gene: NA
j_gene: TRBJ2-5
CDR3nt: TGCGCCAGCACCCTCCAAGCTAGTTCCCCGCAAGAGACCCAGTACTTC
CDR3aa: CASTLQASSPQETQYF

abundance: NA
v_gene: TRBV11-2
d_gene: NA
j_gene: TRBJ2-5
CDR3nt: TGTGCCAGCAGCTTAGTACTACGGAATCAAGAGACCCAGTACTTC
CDR3aa: CASSLVLRNQETQYF

abundance: few
v_gene: TRBV4-3
d_gene: TRBD2
j_gene: TRBJ2-1
CDR3nt: TGCGCCAGCAGCCCGGGGGGTAGCGGGGGCCGAATCTACAATGAGCAGTTCTTC
CDR3aa: CASSPGGSGGRIYNEQFF

abundance: NA
v_gene: TRBV5-1
d_gene: TRBD1
j_gene: TRBJ1-1
CDR3nt: TGCGCCAGCAGCCCAACTAGACAGGGGACTGAAGCTTTCTTT
CDR3aa: CASSPTRQGTEAFF

abundance: NA
v_gene: TRBV10-3
d_gene: TRBD2
j_gene: TRBJ2-2
CDR3nt: TGTGCCATCAGTGAAGGTAGCGGGCGCCGAAACACCGGGGAGCTGTTTTTT
CDR3aa: CAISEGSGRRNTGELFF

abundance: NA
v_gene: TRBV5-1
d_gene: NA
j_gene: TRBJ2-7
CDR3nt: TGCGCCAGCAGTTTACCGGGACTTCCGACCCTAAACGAGCAGTACTTC
CDR3aa: CASSLPGLPTLNEQYF

abundance: NA
v_gene: TRBV6-1
d_gene: NA
j_gene: TRBJ1-1
CDR3nt: TGTGCCAGCAGAATAGACAGAGACACTGAAGCTTTCTTT
CDR3aa: CASRIDRDTEAFF

abundance: NA
v_gene: TRBV10-3
d_gene: TRBD2
j_gene: TRBJ2-5
CDR3nt: TGTGCCTCTTCCCCGAGGGGCGGCGGGGGTGGTTCAGAGACCCAGTACTTC
CDR3aa: CASSPRGGGGGSETQYF

abundance: NA
v_gene: TRBV9
d_gene: NA
j_gene: TRBJ1-2
CDR3nt: TGTGCCAGCAGCCCCCGGCAGGGAAATGGCTACACCTTC
CDR3aa: CASSPRQGNGYTF

abundance: few
v_gene: TRBV4-3
d_gene: TRBD1
j_gene: TRBJ1-1
CDR3nt: TGCGCCAGCAGCCCCGGACCGGCCAGGGGGACTGAAGCTTTCTTT
CDR3aa: CASSPGPARGTEAFF

abundance: few
v_gene: TRBV5-1
d_gene: NA
j_gene: TRBJ2-2
CDR3nt: TGCGCCAGCAGCTTCGCCCCGGGGAACACCGGGGAGCTGTTTTTT
CDR3aa: CASSFAPGNTGELFF

abundance: NA
v_gene: TRBV9
d_gene: TRBD1
j_gene: TRBJ1-1
CDR3nt: TGTGCCAGCAGCCCACCGGACAGGTACTCAGGCACTGAAGCTTTCTTT
CDR3aa: CASSPPDRYSGTEAFF

abundance: NA
v_gene: TRBV6-5
d_gene: NA
j_gene: TRBJ2-1
CDR3nt: TGTGCCAGCAGTTACTCGGCCGAAAATGAGCAGTTCTTC
CDR3aa: CASSYSAENEQFF